The T cell receptor (beta chain) described here comes from a study of blood T cell repertoires in COVID-19 (dated by TCRdb to 2020 to 2022). Regarding the research as a whole: Samples from collaborators originated in the United States, Italy and Spain and spanned both the acute and convalescent phases of COVID-19. The repertoires were released in a freely available public database intended as a resource for research on the immune response to SARS-CoV-2. Where available, HLA class I and class II types were obtained from metadata supplied by the sample provider rather than from assay-based typing. The dataset comprised deeply sampled blood TCRbeta repertoires from subjects exposed to, actively infected with, or recovered from COVID-19. Nearly every sample came with metadata listing a de-identified subject ID, COVID-19 status, age in years and sex. The material from the prospective study consisted of cDNA or gDNA derived from T cells, B-cell-depleted T cells, or PBMCs. Samples were obtained from the ongoing ImmuneRACE study (first 160 participants) and from 1,254 subjects provided by 6 global collaborators.

TCRbeta CDR3 regions were amplified from genomic DNA by means of the immunoSEQ Assay, a bias-controlled multiplex PCR. From the authors' description of their analysis: Within the assay, amplification of reference gene primers was used to estimate how many nucleated cells each sample contained. To quantify the absolute abundance of each unique TCRbeta CDR3 rearrangement, sequence reads were collapsed and filtered. For each sample, productive Simpson clonality was calculated as the square root of Simpson's diversity index across productive rearrangements. TCRdb mirrors the immuneACCESS table, restricted to in-frame sequences. Some clones are absent from its copies; in checked studies, under half trace to an unresolved V gene, and the reason for the others is unknown. Clone size and V and J calls were adopted from that table, with D and trimming inferred from the DNA. The sample table records almost 400,000 clones; around 87% of these occur just once. Together, the top ten hold 2.3% of the sample.

Turning to this clone: It has no known antigen specificity. No qualities accompany the bases; no much larger clone lies one base away.

On the study overall, not on this receptor specifically: Clinical and demographic metadata were provided uncurated, with the amount varying by source and participant.

One collaborating source in Seattle enrolled patients during active infection and followed them longitudinally through the course of disease. Whole blood was collected in K2EDTA tubes by collaborating institutions according to the institutions' own protocols. Collaborator samples were shipped for TCRbeta analysis as frozen whole blood, isolated PBMCs, or DNA extracted from either sample type. CDR1 and CDR2 (SGHVS, FQNEAQ) derive from the germline V gene. From the cysteine through the phenylalanine, the CDR3 covers 15 amino acids. Of all the DNA, just the CDR3 is kept, 45 bases in frame from base 1. V is trimmed back by 5 bases and J by 4 bases, and the junction contains 7 bases that no gene match accounts for.

The source is a woman aged 60-75 years with COVID-19, enrolled during active disease. Sequences were obtained from peripheral blood. The rearranged chain carries TRBV7-8 and TRBJ2-5; the central 10 bases match TRBD1. The CDR3 protein: CASSLGTGEAETQYF. The DNA is TGTGCCAGCAGCCTAGGGACAGGGGAGGCAGAGACCCAGTACTTC. Reference TRBV7-8 and TRBJ2-5 genes cover what lies past the CDR3, so the full variable domain is GAGVSQSPRYKVAKRGQDVALRCDPISGHVSLFWYQQALGQGPEFLTYFQNEAQLDKSGLPSDRFFAERPEGSVSTLKIQRTQQEDSAVYLCASSLGTGEAETQYFGPGTRLLVL.